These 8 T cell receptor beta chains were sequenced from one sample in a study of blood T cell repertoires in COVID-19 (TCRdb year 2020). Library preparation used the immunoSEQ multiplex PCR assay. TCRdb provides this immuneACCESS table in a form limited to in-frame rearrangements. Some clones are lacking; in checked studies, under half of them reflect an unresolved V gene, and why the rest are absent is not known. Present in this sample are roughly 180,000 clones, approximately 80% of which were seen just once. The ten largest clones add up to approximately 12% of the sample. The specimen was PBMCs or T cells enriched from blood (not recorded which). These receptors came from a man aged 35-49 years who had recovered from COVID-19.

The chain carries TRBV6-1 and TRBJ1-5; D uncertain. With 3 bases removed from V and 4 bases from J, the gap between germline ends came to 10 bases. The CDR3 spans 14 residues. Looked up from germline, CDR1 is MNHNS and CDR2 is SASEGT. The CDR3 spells CASSEFAGNQPQHF. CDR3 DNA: TGTGCCAGCAGTGAGTTTGCCGGGAATCAGCCCCAGCATTTT.

The CDR3 DNA is TGTGCCAGCAGCACAACAGGGGGCACCTACGAGCAGTACTTC. Its protein product is CASSTTGGTYEQYF. The chain uses TRBV28 and TRBJ2-7; TRBD1 aligns across 9 bases. The CDR3 has 14 amino acids. Trimming at V came to 6 bases and at J to 2 bases, leaving 5 bases not matched to a gene. Per the germline V gene, CDR1 is MDHEN and CDR2 is SYDVKM.

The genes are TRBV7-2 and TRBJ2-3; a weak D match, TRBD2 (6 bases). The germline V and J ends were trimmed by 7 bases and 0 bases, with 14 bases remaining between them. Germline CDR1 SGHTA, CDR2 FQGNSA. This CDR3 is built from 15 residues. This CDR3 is CASTLGAGSTDTQYF. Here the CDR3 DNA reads TGTGCCAGCACCCTAGGGGCGGGGAGCACAGATACGCAGTATTTT.

The CDR3 DNA reads as TGTGCCAGCAGTTATATACGCCGGGACAAAGCTAACTATGGCTACACCTTC. This sequence encodes CASSYIRRDKANYGYTF. The genes are TRBV6-2 or TRBV6-3 and TRBJ1-2; tentatively, D is TRBD1 (6 bases). The CDR3 has 17 residues. V lost 3 bases, J lost 0 bases, and 17 bases lay in between. Germline CDR1 is MNHEY and CDR2 is SVGEGT.

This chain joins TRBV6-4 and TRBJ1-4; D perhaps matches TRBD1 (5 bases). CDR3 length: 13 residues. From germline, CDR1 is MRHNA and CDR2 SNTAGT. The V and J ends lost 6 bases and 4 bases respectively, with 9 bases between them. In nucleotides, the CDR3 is TGTGCCAGCAGGTTTCAGGGTAATGAAAAACTGTTTTTT. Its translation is CASRFQGNEKLFF.

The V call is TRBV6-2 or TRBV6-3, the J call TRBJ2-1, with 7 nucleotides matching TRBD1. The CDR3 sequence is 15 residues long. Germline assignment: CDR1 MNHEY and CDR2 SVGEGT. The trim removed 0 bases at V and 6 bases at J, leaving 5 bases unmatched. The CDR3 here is CASSYSWDSINEQFF. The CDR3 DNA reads TGTGCCAGCAGTTACTCGTGGGACAGCATCAATGAGCAGTTCTTC.

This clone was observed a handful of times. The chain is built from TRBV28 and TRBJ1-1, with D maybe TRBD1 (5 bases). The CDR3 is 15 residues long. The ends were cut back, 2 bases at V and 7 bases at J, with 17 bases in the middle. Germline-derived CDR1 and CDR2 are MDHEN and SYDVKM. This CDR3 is CASSLPTVVSHEAFF. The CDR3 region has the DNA TGTGCCAGCAGTTTACCGACAGTGGTCTCTCATGAAGCTTTCTTT.

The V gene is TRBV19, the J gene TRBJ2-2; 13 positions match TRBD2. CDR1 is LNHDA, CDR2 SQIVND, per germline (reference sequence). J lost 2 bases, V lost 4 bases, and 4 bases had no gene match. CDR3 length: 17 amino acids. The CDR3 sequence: CASSKGLAGINTGELFF. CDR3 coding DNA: TGTGCCAGTAGTAAGGGACTAGCGGGAATTAACACCGGGGAGCTGTTTTTT.